A selection of T cell receptor beta chains follows, all from one sample in a study of T cells in localized non-small cell lung cancer. TCRdb keeps only in-frame clones here, not all; method: immunoSEQ multiplex PCR. The table records tens of thousands of clones, around 79% of them present only once. Sequencing was performed on PBMCs, taken before any cancer treatment. The receptors shown here come from a woman aged 40 to 75 with stage II squamous cell lung carcinoma. CDR3s include the opening cysteine and the closing phenylalanine or tryptophan. Each record gives: J gene, D gene, V gene, clone size, CDR3 DNA, CDR3 protein. The D gene is left open where the match is weak. Clone size appears in some rows only: once, few, many, or a class for an expanded clone.

TRBJ2-3,TRBD2,TRBV5-1,NA,TGCGCCAGCTCGTCAACTGTAGCGGGAGGGGGAGATACGCAGTATTTT,CASSSTVAGGGDTQYF
TRBJ1-5,TRBD1,TRBV9,NA,TGTGCCAGCAGCGTGGGGACAGGGAAAGGTCAGCCCCAGCATTTT,CASSVGTGKGQPQHF
TRBJ1-1,NA,TRBV6-5,NA,TGTGCCAGCAGTTACTCGCGGGGCGGCGGCACTGAAGCTTTCTTT,CASSYSRGGGTEAFF
TRBJ1-2,TRBD1,TRBV13,NA,TGTGCCAGCAGCTTCGGGCAGGGGGCAGGTGGCTACACCTTC,CASSFGQGAGGYTF
TRBJ1-1,NA,TRBV6-1,NA,TGTGCCAGCACTCTAAAAGGCGGGGAGGCTGAAGCTTTCTTT,CASTLKGGEAEAFF
TRBJ1-1,NA,TRBV28,few,TGTGCCAGCAGTTTATATGGGGCAGGAGGCACTGAAGCTTTCTTT,CASSLYGAGGTEAFF
TRBJ2-7,NA,TRBV5-1,few,TGCGCCAGCGGTGGCGGGGAGACCTACGAGCAGTACTTC,CASGGGETYEQYF
TRBJ2-5,TRBD1,TRBV11-2,few,TGTGCCAGCAGCTCCCGGGACAGGGGCACGCCGACCCAGTACTTC,CASSSRDRGTPTQYF
TRBJ1-2,NA,TRBV14,NA,TGTGCCAGCAGCCAGAGGAGGGCACAGATCCGACCCTCTAACTATGGCTACACCTTC,CASSQRRAQIRPSNYGYTF
TRBJ2-2,TRBD2,TRBV14,NA,TGTGCCAGCAGCCAAGATCAAGTGGGACTAGCTGGGACCGGGGAGCTGTTTTTT,CASSQDQVGLAGTGELFF
TRBJ2-2,NA,TRBV7-9,NA,TGTGCCAGCAGCTTCGGCCAACTGTCTTACGGCCCCGGGGAGCTGTTTTTT,CASSFGQLSYGPGELFF
TRBJ2-2,NA,TRBV11-1,once,TGTGCCAGCAGACCTGACCTTTTCACCGGGGAGCTGTTTTTT,CASRPDLFTGELFF
TRBJ2-3,NA,TRBV7-9,once,TGTGCCAGCAGCCGTAACACCGATGGTATCAGGGATACGCAGTATTTT,CASSRNTDGIRDTQYF
TRBJ2-1,NA,TRBV13,NA,TGTGCCAGCAGAACAGGGTCCTACAATGAGCAGTTCTTC,CASRTGSYNEQFF
TRBJ2-6,NA,TRBV5-4,NA,TGTGCCAGCAGCTTGGCGGGCTCTGGGGCCAACGTCCTGACTTTC,CASSLAGSGANVLTF
TRBJ2-2,TRBD1,TRBV7-2,NA,TGTGCCAGCAGCCCCCCCGGGACAGTAGGCACCGGGGAGCTGTTTTTT,CASSPPGTVGTGELFF
TRBJ2-7,TRBD1,TRBV7-6,NA,TGTGCCAGCAGCCTGGCCGGGGACAGGGTCTACGAGCAGTACTTC,CASSLAGDRVYEQYF
TRBJ2-1,TRBD2,TRBV6-1,NA,TGTGCCAGCAGTGAAGTCCCCATGACTAGCGGGAGTCTCAATGAGCAGTTCTTC,CASSEVPMTSGSLNEQFF
TRBJ1-6,NA,TRBV10-3,NA,TGTGCCATCAGTGAGTCCCCAGGGACCCTCGGAGTCTCACCCCTCCACTTT,CAISESPGTLGVSPLHF
TRBJ2-2,NA,TRBV7-9,NA,TGTGCCAGCAGCTTAGTCGGGAACACCGGGGAGCTGTTTTTT,CASSLVGNTGELFF
TRBJ2-7,NA,TRBV5-8,NA,TGTGCCAGCAGCTTCGGCGGGCGCTCCTACGAGCAGTACTTC,CASSFGGRSYEQYF